The 32 T cell receptor beta chains below were found in one sample sequenced in a study of T cell responses to AZD1222 COVID-19 vaccine. Produced via immunoSEQ multiplex PCR; TCRdb's table is partial and in-frame only. The sample shows about 85,000 clones, around 88% of them seen only once. Specimen: peripheral blood, collected on day 0 of MenACWY control vaccination. These receptor sequences come from an adult in good health.

Details on this clone: The junction and the germline gene differ at one end; a read error may be behind it. The V gene is TRBV30, the J gene TRBJ1-6, with a tentative D call TRBD1 (5 bases). Germline CDR1 and CDR2: GTSNPN and SVGIG (reference sequence). CDR3 length: 16 residues. CDR3 amino acids: CAWSVLPDSYDSPLHF. CDR3 in DNA: TGTGCCTGGAGTGTACTCCCAGACAGCTATGATTCACCCCTCCACTTT.

The rearrangement links TRBV2 to TRBJ2-1, with 8 nucleotides matching TRBD1. Trimming removed 6 bases from V and 1 base from J; junction bases left unmatched: 8. Looked up from germline, CDR1 is SNHLY and CDR2 is FYNNEI. The CDR3 extends over 16 amino acids. The CDR3 loop is CASSVTGVGSYNEQFF. Here the CDR3 DNA reads TGTGCCAGCAGCGTGACAGGGGTAGGGTCCTACAATGAGCAGTTCTTC.

J is TRBJ1-5 and V is TRBV19; unclear D gene. Between the trimmed V and J ends, which lost 1 base and 2 bases, there was a span of 12 bases. The CDR3 spans 16 residues. Germline lookup yields CDR1 LNHDA and CDR2 SQIVND (reference sequence). The CDR3 sequence is CASSIGRTWGNQPQHF. The CDR3 nucleotides are TGTGCCAGTAGTATAGGACGAACTTGGGGCAATCAGCCCCAGCATTTT. The entire variable domain, with the rest obtained from reference TRBV19 and TRBJ1-5, is as follows: DGGITQSPKYLFRKEGQNVTLSCEQNLNHDAMYWYRQDPGQGLRLIYYSQIVNDFQKGDIAEGYSVSREKKESFPLTVTSAQKNPTAFYLCASSIGRTWGNQPQHFGDGTRLSIL.

The gene calls are TRBV5-1 and TRBJ2-3, with 11 bases that match TRBD2. The CDR3 has 16 residues. Trimming removed 2 bases from V and 1 base from J; junction bases left unmatched: 3. CDR1 and CDR2 (germline): SGHRS, YFSETQ. This chain's CDR3 is CASSFTTSGGTDTQYF. CDR3 nucleotide sequence: TGCGCCAGCAGCTTTACGACTAGCGGGGGCACAGATACGCAGTATTTT.

The gene calls are TRBV18 and TRBJ2-7; D may match TRBD1 or TRBD2 (5 bases each). The CDR3 sequence is 15 residues long. CDR1 and CDR2 from the germline V gene are KGHSH and LQKENI. V was pared by 0 bases and J by 5 bases, with 14 bases between. The DNA of the CDR3 is TGTGCCAGCTCACCACCAGCAGGGAGCCTCCACGAGCAGTACTTC. It is translated as CASSPPAGSLHEQYF.

The DNA of the CDR3 is TGTGCCAGCAGCCAAAATGCACAGGGGGCTGAGAAAGGAAACACCATATATTTT. Translation gives CASSQNAQGAEKGNTIYF. The J gene is TRBJ1-3, the V gene TRBV2; 9 nucleotides agree with TRBD1. The CDR3 consists of 18 residues. The V and J ends lost 6 bases and 4 bases, in that order; junction bases with no gene match: 16. CDR1 is SNHLY and CDR2 is FYNNEI in the germline V gene.

The V gene is TRBV9, the J gene TRBJ1-5; 7 bases are a match to TRBD1. V trimming: 4 bases; J trimming: 4 bases; junction bases outside the gene matches: 8. Germline CDR1 reads SGDLS; CDR2 reads YYNGEE. The CDR3 sequence is 15 residues long. CDR3 loop: CASSLSRDSNQPQHF. CDR3 coding DNA: TGTGCCAGCAGCCTTTCCCGGGACAGTAATCAGCCCCAGCATTTT.

The chain is built from TRBV7-2 and TRBJ2-5; 9 bases are shared with TRBD2. Germline assignment: CDR1 SGHTA and CDR2 FQGNSA. This CDR3 is built from 14 residues. J was trimmed by 5 bases and V by 1 base; bases with no gene match: 2. This chain's CDR3 is CASSLVAGDETQYF. CDR3 nucleotides: TGTGCCAGCAGCTTAGTAGCGGGGGATGAGACCCAGTACTTC.

The V call is TRBV9, the J call TRBJ1-6, with D hard to call. V lost 3 bases, J lost 3 bases, and 7 bases lay in between. Germline values: CDR1 SGDLS, CDR2 YYNGEE. The CDR3 length is 14 residues. The CDR3 nucleotides are TGTGCCAGCAGCGACCAGATCTATAATTCACCCCTCCACTTT. It yields the protein CASSDQIYNSPLHF.

The rearrangement links TRBV4-2 to TRBJ1-6; 9 bases are shared with TRBD1. The germline gives CDR1 LGHNA, CDR2 YNFKEQ. V lost 4 bases to trimming and J lost 2 bases; unmatched junction nucleotides: 3. CDR3 length equals 16 residues. CDR3 in amino acids: CASSPGDRAYNSPLHF. CDR3 nucleotide sequence: TGTGCCAGCAGCCCAGGGGACAGGGCCTATAATTCACCCCTCCACTTT.

The chain combines TRBV28 with TRBJ2-3; D is tentatively TRBD1 or TRBD2 (6 bases each). The CDR3 has 11 residues. V was cut by 8 bases and J by 6 bases, with 9 bases left in between. Germline CDR1 reads MDHEN; CDR2 reads SYDVKM. In DNA form, the CDR3 reads TGTGCCAGCCAGGGGAGGGATACGCAGTATTTT. The encoded protein is CASQGRDTQYF.

The J gene is TRBJ2-1, the V gene TRBV27, with 7 bases identical to TRBD1. Losses at the gene ends were 5 bases for V and 4 bases for J; bases not matched to a gene: 11. CDR1 and CDR2 (germline): MNHEY, SMNVEV (reference sequence). The CDR3 is 16 amino acids. CDR3 protein: CASSLTMGQRYNEQFF. In DNA, the CDR3 is TGTGCCAGCAGTCTCACGATGGGACAGCGATACAATGAGCAGTTCTTC.

V is TRBV5-6 and J is TRBJ2-1; 10 nucleotides agree with TRBD2. There are 15 residues in the CDR3. V shed 4 bases and J 4 bases; nucleotides not matched to a gene: 5. CDR1 and CDR2 (germline): SGHDT, YYEEEE. As DNA, the CDR3 is TGTGCCAGCAGCCAGGGACTAGCGAGTTACAATGAGCAGTTCTTC. This gives the protein CASSQGLASYNEQFF.

This chain uses TRBV19 with TRBJ1-5; D is uncertain. Germline values: CDR1 LNHDA, CDR2 SQIVND (reference sequence). The ends were cut back, 2 bases at V and 5 bases at J, with 7 bases in the middle. The CDR3 extends over 13 amino acids. In DNA, the CDR3 is TGTGCCAGTAGTATACGGGCAGATCAGCCCCAGCATTTT. It is translated as CASSIRADQPQHF.

The chain is built from TRBV9 and TRBJ2-1; a weak D match, TRBD1 (5 bases). Per the germline V gene, CDR1 is SGDLS and CDR2 is YYNGEE. V lost 0 bases, J lost 0 bases, and 13 bases lay in between. The CDR3 consists of 17 residues. The CDR3 loop is CASSVGDSRSSYNEQFF. The CDR3 DNA is TGTGCCAGCAGCGTAGGAGACAGCCGATCCTCCTACAATGAGCAGTTCTTC.

By frequency in the sample, this clone is medium-sized. This chain connects TRBV19 to TRBJ1-2, with TRBD1 matching 9 bases. The CDR3 totals 14 residues. Germline CDR1 reads LNHDA; CDR2 reads SQIVND (reference sequence). The trim removed 5 bases at V and 6 bases at J, leaving 7 bases unmatched. For the CDR3, the DNA is TGTGCCAGTAGTGAACGGACAGGGGTTAATGGCTACACCTTC. Residues: CASSERTGVNGYTF.

The chain uses TRBV28 and TRBJ1-6; 7 positions agree with TRBD1. J lost 5 bases, V lost 5 bases, and 6 bases had no gene match. Germline V gives CDR1 MDHEN, CDR2 SYDVKM. The length of the CDR3 is 15 residues. CDR3 sequence (DNA): TGTGCCAGCAGTACCCCAGACAGGGATAATTCACCCCTCCACTTT. This sequence encodes CASSTPDRDNSPLHF. Variable domain in full (rest from reference TRBV28 and TRBJ1-6): DVKVTQSSRYLVKRTGEKVFLECVQDMDHENMFWYRQDPGLGLRLIYFSYDVKMKEKGDIPEGYSVSREKKERFSLILESASTNQTSMYLCASSTPDRDNSPLHFGNGTRLTVT.

V gene TRBV28 combines with J gene TRBJ2-1; D is undetermined. The germline gives CDR1 MDHEN, CDR2 SYDVKM. With 1 base removed from V and 9 bases from J, the gap between germline ends came to 7 bases. CDR3 length equals 12 residues. CDR3 region: CASSLLTGEQFF. In DNA form, the CDR3 reads TGTGCCAGCAGTTTATTGACGGGTGAGCAGTTCTTC. Full variable domain (outside the CDR3, taken from reference TRBV28 and TRBJ2-1): DVKVTQSSRYLVKRTGEKVFLECVQDMDHENMFWYRQDPGLGLRLIYFSYDVKMKEKGDIPEGYSVSREKKERFSLILESASTNQTSMYLCASSLLTGEQFFGPGTRLTVL.

The chain joins TRBV9 to TRBJ2-5; D is possibly TRBD1 (5 bases). The CDR3 totals 14 residues. Germline loops: CDR1 SGDLS, CDR2 YYNGEE. Trimming left V 4 bases short and J 3 bases short, with 13 bases between. The CDR3 nucleotides are TGTGCCAGCAGCTCCCGGACATTTGAAGAGACCCAGTACTTC. It encodes CASSSRTFEETQYF.

V gene TRBV6-5 combines with J gene TRBJ1-2, with D tentatively TRBD1 (5 bases). Germline lookup yields CDR1 MNHEY and CDR2 SVGAGI. The CDR3 spans 13 residues. The ends were cut back, 5 bases at V and 6 bases at J, with 13 bases in the middle. In nucleotides, the CDR3 is TGTGCCAGCAGTACCGGGGGGGTGGATGGCTACACCTTC. This encodes CASSTGGVDGYTF.

The chain uses TRBV6-5 and TRBJ1-3; no clear D gene. V lost 5 bases, J lost 4 bases, and 9 bases lay in between. Germline V gene sequence: CDR1 MNHEY, CDR2 SVGAGI. This CDR3 region has 13 residues. Here the CDR3 reads CASSRTVGNTIYF. CDR3 sequence (DNA): TGTGCCAGCAGTCGGACGGTCGGAAACACCATATATTTT.

This rearrangement joins TRBV6-1 to TRBJ1-6; D remains unclear. The CDR3 is made up of 15 amino acids. The ends were cut back, 1 base at V and 7 bases at J, with 11 bases in the middle. Germline CDR1 and CDR2: MNHNS and SASEGT. Here the CDR3 DNA reads TGTGCCAGCAGTGAAGTAGAAGGGAGGAATTCACCCCTCCACTTT. Translated, it gives CASSEVEGRNSPLHF.

A single count supports this clone. The chain joins TRBV2 to TRBJ2-7; D might be TRBD1 (6 bases). Trimming took off 2 bases at V and 6 bases at J, with 14 bases between the two ends. The CDR3 has 14 amino acids. The germline CDR1 and CDR2 sequences are SNHLY and FYNNEI. The CDR3 sequence: CASSEITGQGEQYF. The DNA for the CDR3 is TGTGCCAGCAGTGAAATTACAGGGCAAGGCGAGCAGTACTTC. The variable domain in full, with the rest retrieved from reference TRBV2 and TRBJ2-7, is EPEVTQTPSHQVTQMGQEVILRCVPISNHLYFYWYRQILGQKVEFLVSFYNNEISEKSEIFDDQFSVERPDGSNFTLKIRSTKLEDSAMYFCASSEITGQGEQYFGPGTRLTVT.

The CDR3 nucleotides are TGTGCCAGCAGCCCGCGTCCCGGGACAGGGTCGAGAACTGAAGCTTTCTTT. Protein product: CASSPRPGTGSRTEAFF. The chain combines TRBV7-9 with TRBJ1-1; 9 nucleotides line up with TRBD1. The CDR3 covers 17 residues. Germline V gene lookup returns CDR1 SEHNR and CDR2 FQNEAQ (reference sequence). V trimming: 5 bases; J trimming: 5 bases; junction bases outside the gene matches: 15.

The CDR3 DNA reads as TGTGCCAGCAGCCCGGACACGGGAAGTCGCTCTGGAAACACCATATATTTT. It codes for CASSPDTGSRSGNTIYF. V is TRBV2 and J is TRBJ1-3; D might be TRBD1 (5 bases). Looked up from germline, CDR1 is SNHLY and CDR2 is FYNNEI. This CDR3 has 17 amino acids. The V and J ends lost 6 bases and 0 bases respectively, with 18 bases between them.

This sequence joins TRBV27 and TRBJ1-6; unclear D gene. Per germline, CDR1 MNHEY and CDR2 SMNVEV (reference sequence). The V gene lost 5 bases and the J gene lost 0 bases, with 14 bases spanning the gap. The CDR3 runs 17 residues. The CDR3: CASSSRREDSYNSPLHF. The CDR3 nucleotides read TGTGCCAGCAGTAGTAGGCGGGAAGACTCCTATAATTCACCCCTCCACTTT.

Only one count was recorded for this clone. The J gene is TRBJ1-5, the V gene TRBV28; D is possibly TRBD1 (6 bases). Per germline, CDR1 MDHEN and CDR2 SYDVKM. The CDR3 has 16 amino acids. V gave up 6 bases and J gave up 10 bases, with 25 bases separating them. In DNA, the CDR3 is TGTGCCAGCAGCTACTCGTCTTGGGAGCGGGGGCTACCCCAGCATTTT. Its protein is CASSYSSWERGLPQHF. Based on the CDR3 plus reference TRBV28 and TRBJ1-5, the full variable domain is DVKVTQSSRYLVKRTGEKVFLECVQDMDHENMFWYRQDPGLGLRLIYFSYDVKMKEKGDIPEGYSVSREKKERFSLILESASTNQTSMYLCASSYSSWERGLPQHFGDGTRLSIL.

V is TRBV27 and J is TRBJ1-2, with D maybe TRBD1 (5 bases). The CDR3 spans 13 residues. CDR1 and CDR2 from the germline V gene are MNHEY and SMNVEV (reference sequence). Trimming cost V 5 bases and J 7 bases, with 14 bases left between them. The chain's CDR3 is CASSPAGGVGYTF. In DNA, the CDR3 is TGTGCCAGCAGTCCGGCTGGGGGGGTTGGCTACACCTTC.

The CDR3 protein is CASSELKVGDYGYTF. CDR3 DNA sequence: TGTGCCAGCAGTGAGCTGAAGGTTGGGGACTATGGCTACACCTTC. The chain is built from TRBV2 and TRBJ1-2; D gene uncertain. CDR3 length: 15 amino acids. The germline gives CDR1 SNHLY, CDR2 FYNNEI. The V end lost 3 bases, the J end lost 3 bases, and 14 bases lay between the germline ends. The full variable domain, with the rest looked up from reference TRBV2 and TRBJ1-2, is EPEVTQTPSHQVTQMGQEVILRCVPISNHLYFYWYRQILGQKVEFLVSFYNNEISEKSEIFDDQFSVERPDGSNFTLKIRSTKLEDSAMYFCASSELKVGDYGYTFGSGTRLTVV.

This chain joins TRBV7-9 and TRBJ1-4, with D perhaps TRBD1 (6 bases). V gave up 4 bases and J gave up 5 bases, with 11 bases separating them. The CDR3 covers 14 residues. Germline V CDR1 and CDR2: SEHNR, FQNEAQ (reference sequence). CDR3 nucleotides: TGTGCCAGCAGCTCCGGACAGAGCAATGAAAAACTGTTTTTT. Encoded protein: CASSSGQSNEKLFF.

The chain joins TRBV19 to TRBJ1-5, with D perhaps TRBD1 (5 bases). CDR1 and CDR2 from the germline V gene are LNHDA and SQIVND (reference sequence). V gave up 5 bases and J gave up 0 bases, with 17 bases separating them. The CDR3 loop spans 17 amino acids. The CDR3 here is CASSVPRDGVSNQPQHF. The CDR3 DNA follows: TGTGCCAGTAGTGTCCCCCGGGACGGAGTTAGCAATCAGCCCCAGCATTTT.

The gene calls are TRBV18 and TRBJ1-1; 10 bases are a match to TRBD1. With 4 bases clipped from V and 3 bases from J, the junction kept 5 bases outside the gene matches. The V gene's germline CDR1 is KGHSH and CDR2 LQKENI. The CDR3 loop spans 15 amino acids. The CDR3 reads CASSLGQGGYTEAFF. The CDR3 DNA follows: TGTGCCAGCTCACTAGGACAGGGGGGATACACTGAAGCTTTCTTT.